This record covers a single T cell receptor (beta chain). The antigen is not known. The CDR3 has 15 residues. The PCR employed 60 Vbeta primers together with 13 Jbeta primers. Sequenced by immunoSEQ multiplex PCR; TCRdb stores in-frame clones only, minus some. The data contain approximately 180,000 clones, 81% of them singletons. The data derive from a study of cytomegalovirus exposure and HLA in healthy donors. Regarding the study as a whole: The listing of 150 to 200 TCR beta chains classed them as cytomegalovirus-associated.

Sequencing was carried out using PBMCs. The TCR comes from a woman in her twenties or thirties in good health and CMV-seronegative. The chain links TRBV21-1 to TRBJ1-4; TRBD1 is the table's D call, not checked against the DNA. TRBV21-1 is listed as a pseudogene. The CDR3 DNA is TGTGCCAGCAGCAAACGACGGACATCTAATGAAAAACTGTTTTTT. This gives the protein CASSKRRTSNEKLFF.